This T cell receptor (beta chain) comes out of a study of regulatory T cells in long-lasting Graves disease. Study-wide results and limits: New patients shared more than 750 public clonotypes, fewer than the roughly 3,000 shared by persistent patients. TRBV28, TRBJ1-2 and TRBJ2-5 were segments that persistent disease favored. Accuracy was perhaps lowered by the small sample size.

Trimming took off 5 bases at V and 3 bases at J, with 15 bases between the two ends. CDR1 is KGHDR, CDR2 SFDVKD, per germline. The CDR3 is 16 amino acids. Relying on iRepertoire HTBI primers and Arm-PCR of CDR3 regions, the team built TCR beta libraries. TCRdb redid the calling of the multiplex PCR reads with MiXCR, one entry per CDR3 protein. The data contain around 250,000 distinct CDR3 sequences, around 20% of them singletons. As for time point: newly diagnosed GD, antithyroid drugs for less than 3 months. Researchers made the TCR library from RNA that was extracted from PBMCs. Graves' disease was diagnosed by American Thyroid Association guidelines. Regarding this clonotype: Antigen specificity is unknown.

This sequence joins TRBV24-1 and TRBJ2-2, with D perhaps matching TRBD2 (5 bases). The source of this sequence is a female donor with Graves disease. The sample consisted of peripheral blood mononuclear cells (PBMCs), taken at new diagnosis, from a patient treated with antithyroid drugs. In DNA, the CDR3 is TGTGCCACCAGTGTCTCTGGACTGAGGGACACCGGGGAGCTGTTTTTT. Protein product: CATSVSGLRDTGELFF.